Each of the 26 T cell receptor beta chains below was sequenced from the same sample in a study of blood T cell repertoires in COVID-19. Repertoires were generated with immunoSEQ multiplex PCR, while TCRdb's copy carries only in-frame clones and drops some. The table lists around 320,000 clones, about nine tenths of them singletons. The sequencing input was peripheral blood. The receptors were gathered from a man aged 18 to 30 with active or convalescent COVID-19.

A single count supports this clone. This sequence joins TRBV18 and TRBJ1-1, with a possible D match to TRBD1 (6 bases). Trimming left V 1 base short and J 4 bases short, with 31 bases between. Germline loops: CDR1 KGHSH, CDR2 LQKENI. CDR3 length: 21 residues. CDR3: CASSPRRLGQNVENRGTEAFF. In DNA, the CDR3 is TGTGCCAGCTCACCACGGCGTCTAGGACAGAACGTAGAAAATCGTGGCACTGAAGCTTTCTTT.

The rearrangement joins TRBV7-2 to TRBJ1-5, with a possible D match to TRBD1 (5 bases). Deletions cut 1 base from V and 5 bases from J, with 15 bases between. CDR1 is SGHTA and CDR2 is FQGNSA in the germline V gene. The CDR3 has 16 residues. The CDR3 loop is CASSLVGGSAYQPQHF. The CDR3 DNA reads as TGTGCCAGCAGCTTAGTGGGGGGGTCGGCATATCAGCCCCAGCATTTT.

The chain is built from TRBV9 and TRBJ2-3, with a tentative D call TRBD2 (6 bases). The CDR3 has 12 amino acids. In germline, CDR1 is SGDLS, CDR2 YYNGEE. V shed 2 bases and J shed 8 bases, with 9 bases lying between them. The CDR3 spells CASSVRESTQYF. CDR3 coding DNA: TGTGCCAGCAGCGTCCGGGAGAGTACGCAGTATTTT.

The rearrangement uses TRBV11-2 and TRBJ2-7, with D unresolved. CDR3 length equals 15 residues. The germline V and J ends were trimmed by 0 bases and 2 bases, with 11 bases remaining between them. Germline CDR1 is SGHAT and CDR2 is FQNNGV. The CDR3 loop is CASSLEQPSAYEQYF. DNA of the CDR3: TGTGCCAGCAGCTTAGAACAACCGTCTGCCTACGAGCAGTACTTC.

The gene calls are TRBV5-8 and TRBJ2-4; a weak D match, TRBD2 (6 bases). Germline V CDR1 and CDR2: SGHTS, YDEGEE. V was shortened by 4 bases and J by 0 bases, with 11 bases between the two germline ends. The CDR3 sequence is 15 residues long. DNA of the CDR3: TGTGCCAGCAGCCCCGGGACTCTAGCCAAAAACATTCAGTACTTC. Its translation is CASSPGTLAKNIQYF. Combining the CDR3 with reference TRBV5-8 and TRBJ2-4 gives the whole variable domain EAGVTQSPTHLIKTRGQQATLRCSPISGHTSVYWYQQALGLGLQFLLWYDEGEERNRGNFPPRFSGRQFPNYSSELNVNALELEDSALYLCASSPGTLAKNIQYFGAGTRLSVL.

The rearrangement joins TRBV19 to TRBJ1-2; 8 nucleotides align to TRBD1. The germline V gene has CDR1 LNHDA and CDR2 SQIVND (reference sequence). V was clipped by 5 bases and J by 5 bases; unmatched bases: 10. This CDR3 is 15 amino acids long. The CDR3 sequence: CASSSKSTGEYGYTF. The CDR3 coding sequence is TGTGCCAGTAGTTCTAAATCGACAGGGGAATATGGCTACACCTTC.

This clone was seen only once. The gene calls are TRBV10-2 and TRBJ2-6, with 7 bases lining up with TRBD1. The J segment lost 2 bases and the V segment lost 5 bases, leaving 12 bases of the junction unmatched. The CDR3 has 18 residues. Germline CDR1 is WSHSY and CDR2 is SAAADI. This CDR3 reads CASSHPTGRTAGANVLTF. The CDR3 bases are TGCGCCAGCAGTCACCCGACAGGGCGAACAGCTGGGGCCAACGTCCTGACTTTC.

V and J are TRBV2 and TRBJ2-7; 12 nucleotides line up with TRBD2. Per the germline V gene, CDR1 is SNHLY and CDR2 is FYNNEI. J was trimmed by 3 bases and V by 6 bases; bases with no gene match: 9. This CDR3 has 16 amino acids. Here the CDR3 DNA reads TGTGCCAGCAGGTCCAGACTAGCGGGAGAGGTCTACGAGCAGTACTTC. This codes for CASRSRLAGEVYEQYF.

The rearrangement joins TRBV6-5 to TRBJ2-1, with 12 bases lining up with TRBD1. Germline V lookup: CDR1 MNHEY, CDR2 SVGAGI. This CDR3 is 14 amino acids long. The junction had 3 bases not matched to a gene; V was cut back by 6 bases and J by 6 bases. CDR3 protein: CASRRDRGPNEQFF. The CDR3 nucleotides read TGTGCCAGCAGACGGGACAGGGGGCCCAATGAGCAGTTCTTC.

This clone has a single count. The V gene is TRBV19, the J gene TRBJ1-1; D remains ambiguous. Germline CDR1 reads LNHDA; CDR2 reads SQIVND (reference sequence). V lost 7 bases and J lost 5, with 14 bases in between. The CDR3 runs 13 residues. The CDR3 DNA reads TGTGCCAGTATTAGGGCTCCGGGGACTGAAGCTTTCTTT. Protein sequence: CASIRAPGTEAFF.

This chain connects TRBV25-1 to TRBJ2-2; 11 nucleotides align to TRBD2. Trimming took 0 bases from V and 8 from J; bases not matched to a gene: 2. CDR3 length: 15 residues. In germline, CDR1 is MGHDK, CDR2 SYGVNS. The CDR3 coding sequence is TGTGCCAGCAGTGAATACCCTAGCGGGAGGGGGGAGCTGTTTTTT. It yields the protein CASSEYPSGRGELFF.

The V call is TRBV5-1, the J call TRBJ1-6; 8 bases are shared with TRBD1. J lost 9 bases, V lost 0 bases, and 8 bases had no gene match. Germline loops: CDR1 SGHRS, CDR2 YFSETQ. This CDR3 comprises 16 residues. CDR3 bases: TGCGCCAGCAGCTTGGAGGGGGGGACAGGTGGTTCACCCCTCCACTTT. It specifies CASSLEGGTGGSPLHF. The variable domain in full, with the rest retrieved from reference TRBV5-1 and TRBJ1-6, is KAGVTQTPRYLIKTRGQQVTLSCSPISGHRSVSWYQQTPGQGLQFLFEYFSETQRNKGNFPGRFSGRQFSNSRSEMNVSTLELGDSALYLCASSLEGGTGGSPLHFGNGTRLTVT.

This chain links TRBV5-5 with TRBJ1-5, with a weak D call TRBD1 (5 bases). Germline CDR1 reads SGHKS; CDR2 reads YYEKEE (reference sequence). This CDR3 spans 15 amino acids. The V end lost 4 bases, the J end lost 5 bases, and 16 bases lay between the germline ends. The CDR3 nucleotides are TGTGCCAGCAGCGGCCAGATGGGACTGGATCAGCCCCAGCATTTT. Translating gives CASSGQMGLDQPQHF.

The chain joins TRBV4-2 to TRBJ1-2; no clear D gene. V lost 0 bases and J lost 4, with 9 bases in between. The CDR3 contains 14 residues. The germline V gene encodes CDR1 LGHNA and CDR2 YNFKEQ. CDR3 amino acids: CASSQDDSSYGYTF. Written as DNA, the CDR3 is TGTGCCAGCAGCCAAGATGATTCGAGCTATGGCTACACCTTC.

The chain uses TRBV21-1 and TRBJ2-3; the table's D gene call, TRBD2, was not cross checked with the DNA. TRBV21-1 is assigned pseudogene status. The CDR3 sequence is 18 residues long. The CDR3, as DNA: TGTGCCAGCAGCAACTATCCGGGGACTAGAAAACAGGGGGATACGCAGTATTTT. Its translation: CASSNYPGTRKQGDTQYF.

The chain joins TRBV6-2 or TRBV6-3 to TRBJ1-1; possible D gene TRBD1, 5 bases. Germline V gene sequence: CDR1 MNHEY, CDR2 SVGEGT. V gave up 2 bases and J gave up 10 bases, with 11 bases separating them. CDR3 length: 12 residues. The CDR3 DNA reads as TGTGCCAGCAGTTACCTAGGGGCTGGAGCTTTCTTT. Translated, it gives CASSYLGAGAFF.

The V gene is TRBV5-1, the J gene TRBJ2-3, with no clear D. The length of the CDR3 is 13 residues. Trimming cost V 4 bases and J 8 bases, with 14 bases left between them. CDR1 is SGHRS, CDR2 YFSETQ, per germline. Here the CDR3 reads CASSLDPSGTQYF. DNA of the CDR3: TGCGCCAGCAGCCTCGACCCGTCGGGTACGCAGTATTTT.

The gene calls are TRBV5-6 and TRBJ1-4; D is undetermined. The V gene's germline CDR1 is SGHDT and CDR2 YYEEEE. V was trimmed by 4 bases and J by 11 bases, leaving 21 bases between them. CDR3 length: 15 amino acids. CDR3 sequence: CASSLRGRAIEKLFF. CDR3 DNA: TGTGCCAGCAGCCTCCGAGGGCGGGCCATTGAGAAACTGTTTTTT. Variable domain in full (rest from reference TRBV5-6 and TRBJ1-4): DAGVTQSPTHLIKTRGQQVTLRCSPKSGHDTVSWYQQALGQGPQFIFQYYEEEERQRGNFPDRFSGHQFPNYSSELNVNALLLGDSALYLCASSLRGRAIEKLFFGSGTQLSVL.

The chain is built from TRBV15 and TRBJ1-1; no firm D call. The CDR3 contains 15 residues. Trimming took 0 bases from V and 0 from J, leaving 8 bases between them. CDR1 and CDR2 (germline): LNHNV, YYDKDF (reference sequence). CDR3 bases: TGTGCCACCAGCAGAGATCGGAGGATGAACACTGAAGCTTTCTTT. As protein: CATSRDRRMNTEAFF.

J is TRBJ1-1 and V is TRBV5-1; 12 bases map to TRBD1. The junction had 18 bases not matched to a gene; V was cut back by 5 bases and J by 1 base. The CDR3 consists of 20 residues. The germline V gene encodes CDR1 SGHRS and CDR2 YFSETQ. The CDR3 here is CASRYTGTGGFRVTNTEAFF. CDR3 DNA sequence: TGCGCCAGCAGATACACCGGGACAGGGGGCTTTCGGGTAACGAACACTGAAGCTTTCTTT.

This rearrangement joins TRBV28 to TRBJ2-7; 8 bases fit TRBD2. CDR3 length: 15 residues. The V gene's germline CDR1 is MDHEN and CDR2 SYDVKM. V gave up 7 bases and J gave up 3 bases; unmatched junction bases: 11. The CDR3 nucleotides are TGTGCCAGCAAAAATCCGGGACTAGGATACTACGAGCAGTACTTC. It encodes CASKNPGLGYYEQYF.

This sequence joins TRBV5-1 and TRBJ1-1; 7 bases align to TRBD1. V lost 3 bases to trimming and J lost 6 bases; unmatched junction nucleotides: 11. From germline, CDR1 is SGHRS and CDR2 YFSETQ. This CDR3 has 15 residues. The CDR3 loop reads CASSSITGVGAEAFF. The CDR3 nucleotides are TGCGCCAGCAGCTCGATAACAGGGGTAGGTGCTGAAGCTTTCTTT.

V usage is TRBV25-1 and J usage is TRBJ2-5; 8 nucleotides agree with TRBD2. The CDR3 contains 14 residues. V shed 7 bases and J 4 bases; nucleotides not matched to a gene: 8. Germline CDR1 and CDR2: MGHDK and SYGVNS. CDR3: CASTSSGAIETQYF. CDR3 nucleotide sequence: TGTGCCAGCACGAGTAGCGGGGCAATAGAGACCCAGTACTTC.

The chain recombines TRBV28 with TRBJ2-7; tentative D call: TRBD1 (5 bases). Germline loops: CDR1 MDHEN, CDR2 SYDVKM. Between the trimmed V and J ends, which lost 6 bases and 4 bases, there was a span of 16 bases. This CDR3 comprises 14 residues. In nucleotides, the CDR3 is TGTGCCAGCAGCTCCGGTGGCAGGGTTTACGAGCAGTACTTC. Its translation: CASSSGGRVYEQYF.

This clone has a single count. The J gene is TRBJ2-2, the V gene TRBV4-2; 9 bases fit TRBD1. From germline, CDR1 is LGHNA and CDR2 YNFKEQ. The CDR3 loop spans 16 amino acids. V trimming: 3 bases; J trimming: 4 bases; junction bases outside the gene matches: 6. The CDR3 here is CASSQPGQGSTGELFF. CDR3 coding DNA: TGTGCCAGCAGCCAGCCGGGACAGGGTTCCACCGGGGAGCTGTTTTTT.

The rearrangement links TRBV7-8 to TRBJ2-4; 8 positions match TRBD2. The CDR3 runs 14 residues. V lost 5 bases and J lost 2; bases outside the gene matches: 2. Germline-derived CDR1 and CDR2 are SGHVS and FQNEAQ. The CDR3 sequence: CASSERGTKNIQYF. The CDR3 DNA reads as TGTGCCAGCAGCGAGCGGGGGACCAAAAACATTCAGTACTTC.